These 28 T cell receptor beta chains were sequenced from one sample in a study of T cell repertoires in cytomegalovirus infection. TCRdb re-derived calls from the reads in MiXCR, one entry per CDR3 protein. The table lists approximately 190,000 distinct CDR3 sequences, 28% of them singletons, with about 28% in the top ten. The sequencing sample was made of PBMCs. The receptors were sampled from a human donor in good health (CMV status not recorded). Some clones in this sample may be carry-over from other donors' samples.

This clonotype was detected many times. The chain links TRBV7-2 to TRBJ1-1, with D tentatively TRBD1 (6 bases). In germline, CDR1 is SGHTA, CDR2 FQGNSA. V was pared by 4 bases and J by 4 bases, with 19 bases between. The CDR3 is made up of 16 amino acids. In nucleotides, the CDR3 is TGTGCCAGCAGCTCCTTTACGGGGGTCAGGGGCACTGAAGCTTTCTTT. This sequence encodes CASSSFTGVRGTEAFF.

This clonotype was seen at least ten times. This chain links TRBV7-2 with TRBJ1-3; D remains ambiguous. Trimming left V 4 bases short and J 0 bases short, with 7 bases between. The CDR3 extends over 14 amino acids. Germline CDR1 reads SGHTA; CDR2 reads FQGNSA. CDR3 coding DNA: TGTGCCAGCAGCTCCGAACCCTCTGGAAACACCATATATTTT. This encodes CASSSEPSGNTIYF.

J is TRBJ2-1 and V is TRBV20-1; 9 nucleotides align to TRBD2. CDR1 DFQATT and CDR2 SNEGSKA come from the germline V gene (reference sequence). The CDR3 runs to 15 residues. V shed 3 bases, J shed 4 bases, and the junction held 7 bases outside the gene matches. DNA for the CDR3: TGCAGTGCTAGCCTCTCTAGCGGGACATACAATGAGCAGTTCTTC. Residues: CSASLSSGTYNEQFF.

This clonotype was found a few times. This sequence joins TRBV7-6 and TRBJ1-3; D uncertain. This CDR3 spans 16 amino acids. The germline CDR1 and CDR2 sequences are SGHVS and FNYEAQ. V lost 0 bases to trimming and J lost 2 bases, with 11 bases between them. In DNA, the CDR3 is TGTGCCAGCAGCTTAGCGCCTCCAGCCACTGGAAACACCATATATTTT. Translating it yields CASSLAPPATGNTIYF.

J is TRBJ1-5 and V is TRBV12-3 or TRBV12-4, with D possibly TRBD1 on 5 matching bases. Trimming cost V 5 bases and J 7 bases, with 12 bases left between them. The length of the CDR3 is 13 residues. CDR3 nucleotides: TGTGCCAGCAGTCCCCGGGGGGACCAGCCCCAGCATTTT. It yields the protein CASSPRGDQPQHF.

V usage is TRBV7-8 and J usage is TRBJ1-1; D is unresolved. Germline V CDR1 and CDR2: SGHVS, FQNEAQ. The V end was cut by 0 bases, the J end by 1 base, with 9 bases between. The CDR3 is made up of 15 amino acids. The CDR3 is CASSLASSPNTEAFF. CDR3 nucleotides: TGTGCCAGCAGCTTAGCAAGTTCACCGAACACTGAAGCTTTCTTT.

This clonotype occurred a few times. The chain joins TRBV6-5 to TRBJ1-2; 7 bases are a match to TRBD1. The trim removed 2 bases at V and 4 bases at J, leaving 13 bases unmatched. The CDR3 is 17 residues long. Germline loops: CDR1 MNHEY, CDR2 SVGAGI. The CDR3 DNA reads TGTGCCAGCAGTTACCCTCTCCCTTTGACAGGGACCTATGGCTACACCTTC. Residues: CASSYPLPLTGTYGYTF.

This clonotype was detected many times. V gene TRBV7-6 combines with J gene TRBJ2-3; tentatively, D is TRBD1 (5 bases). Germline V gene lookup returns CDR1 SGHVS and CDR2 FNYEAQ. The CDR3 loop spans 15 amino acids. Deletions cut 0 bases from V and 0 bases from J, with 7 bases between. The chain's CDR3 is CASSLARTSTDTQYF. The DNA of the CDR3 is TGTGCCAGCAGCTTAGCTAGGACAAGCACAGATACGCAGTATTTT.

There are many counts of this clonotype. This chain links TRBV7-3 with TRBJ2-1; either TRBD1 or TRBD2 may fit D (5 bases each). Per the germline V gene, CDR1 is SGHTA and CDR2 is FQGTGA. This CDR3 has 18 amino acids. Trimming took off 2 bases at V and 7 bases at J, with 24 bases between the two ends. CDR3 nucleotides: TGTGCCAGCAGCTTATCCCGGGACCTCCAAAAAAGTAGGAATGAGCAGTTCTTC. This codes for CASSLSRDLQKSRNEQFF.

The table lists this clonotype with many counts. This chain links TRBV7-2 with TRBJ1-5; D might be TRBD1 (5 bases). The V end was cut by 4 bases, the J end by 6 bases, with 16 bases between. The CDR3 consists of 15 residues. Germline V gene sequence: CDR1 SGHTA, CDR2 FQGNSA. As DNA, the CDR3 is TGTGCCAGCAGCTCAGCCGGGACCATGGGTCAGCCCCAGCATTTT. Its translation is CASSSAGTMGQPQHF.

The chain carries TRBV7-6 and TRBJ2-1; D call uncertain. The germline V gene encodes CDR1 SGHVS and CDR2 FNYEAQ. V lost 7 bases and J 2 bases, leaving 6 bases between the germline ends. The CDR3 runs 12 residues. CDR3 bases: TGTGCCAGCAAGGGCACCTACAATGAGCAGTTCTTC. It translates to CASKGTYNEQFF.

This clonotype was counted once. V gene TRBV11-2 combines with J gene TRBJ2-3; 7 bases map to TRBD2. Trimming cost V 4 bases and J 10 bases; bases outside gene matches: 17. The V gene's germline CDR1 is SGHAT and CDR2 FQNNGV. The CDR3 has 16 residues. The CDR3 coding sequence is TGTGCCAGCAGCTCCCGGGAAGCGGGAACTCCTCCTCCGCAGTATTTT. Its protein is CASSSREAGTPPPQYF. Full variable domain (rest looked up from reference TRBV11-2 and TRBJ2-3): EAGVAQSPRYKIIEKRQSVAFWCNPISGHATLYWYQQILGQGPKLLIQFQNNGVVDDSQLPKDRFSAERLKGVDSTLKIQPAKLEDSAVYLCASSSREAGTPPPQYFGPGTRLTVL.

V is TRBV11-2 and J is TRBJ1-4; 8 bases match TRBD1. The CDR3 has 14 amino acids. Germline lookup yields CDR1 SGHAT and CDR2 FQNNGV. CDR3 nucleotide sequence: TGTGCAACCTGCCCGGACAGGGCACAGGAAAAACTGTTTTTT. Its translation is CATCPDRAQEKLFF.

J is TRBJ1-1 and V is TRBV6-2 or TRBV6-3; D remains unclear. The CDR3 extends over 14 amino acids. Looked up from germline, CDR1 is MNHEY and CDR2 is SVGEGT. Trimming shortened V by 3 bases and J by 5 bases, and 13 bases separated the two germline ends. CDR3 protein: CASSYLASETEAFF. The CDR3 DNA sequence: TGTGCCAGCAGTTATTTGGCAAGTGAAACTGAAGCTTTCTTT.

The V gene is TRBV5-5, the J gene TRBJ2-7, with D hard to call. V lost 4 bases to trimming and J lost 0 bases, with 14 bases between them. Germline V gene sequence: CDR1 SGHKS, CDR2 YYEKEE (reference sequence). CDR3 length: 15 amino acids. DNA for the CDR3: TGTGCCAGCAGCCCTGTGAGTCCCTCCTCCTACGAGCAGTACTTC. Protein sequence: CASSPVSPSSYEQYF. The full variable domain, with the rest looked up from reference TRBV5-5 and TRBJ2-7, is DAGVTQSPTHLIKTRGQQVTLRCSPISGHKSVSWYQQVLGQGPQFIFQYYEKEERGRGNFPDRFSARQFPNYSSELNVNALLLGDSALYLCASSPVSPSSYEQYFGPGTRLTVT.

V usage is TRBV11-2 and J usage is TRBJ2-1; tentatively, D is TRBD2 (6 bases). V lost 0 bases, J lost 8 bases, and 14 bases lay in between. Germline V gives CDR1 SGHAT, CDR2 FQNNGV. CDR3 length: 15 residues. The CDR3 loop is CASSLDVLASDEQFF. The CDR3 DNA follows: TGTGCCAGCAGCTTAGATGTACTAGCCAGCGATGAGCAGTTCTTC.

The rearrangement links TRBV5-1 to TRBJ2-5, with TRBD2 matching over 10 bases. The CDR3 spans 16 residues. J lost 4 bases, V lost 4 bases, and 10 bases had no gene match. CDR1 is SGHRS and CDR2 is YFSETQ in the germline V gene. The CDR3 spells CASSADSSGGGETQYF. The CDR3 DNA is TGCGCCAGCAGCGCCGATTCTAGCGGGGGAGGAGAGACCCAGTACTTC.

This clonotype was detected a few times. J is TRBJ1-3 and V is TRBV7-2; D is perhaps TRBD1 (5 bases). Between the trimmed V and J ends, which lost 2 bases and 7 bases, there was a span of 6 bases. CDR1 SGHTA and CDR2 FQGNSA come from the germline V gene. The CDR3 totals 12 residues. In DNA, the CDR3 is TGTGCCAGCAGCTTATGGGGGAACACCATATATTTT. Translation gives CASSLWGNTIYF.

V and J are TRBV7-2 and TRBJ2-3; 10 bases align to TRBD2. V trimming: 4 bases; J trimming: 5 bases; junction bases outside the gene matches: 12. The CDR3 consists of 17 residues. Germline V lookup: CDR1 SGHTA, CDR2 FQGNSA. CDR3 amino acids: CASSWDVAGGVLDTQYF. As DNA, the CDR3 is TGTGCCAGCAGCTGGGATGTAGCGGGGGGCGTCTTAGATACGCAGTATTTT.

This clonotype appeared once. The CDR3 is CASSQLGLAGGADNEQFF. The CDR3 DNA follows: TGTGCCAGCTCCCAACTGGGGCTAGCGGGGGGGGCGGACAATGAGCAGTTCTTC. The chain employs TRBV27 and TRBJ2-1; TRBD2 agrees at 12 bases. CDR1 and CDR2 (germline): MNHEY, SMNVEV (reference sequence). The CDR3 covers 18 residues. Trimming took 8 bases from V and 5 from J; bases not matched to a gene: 16.

This rearrangement joins TRBV12-3 or TRBV12-4 to TRBJ2-1; weak D call: TRBD2 (7 bases). This CDR3 comprises 14 residues. The V end lost 6 bases, the J end lost 10 bases, and 19 bases lay between the germline ends. Here the CDR3 DNA reads TGTGCCAGCAGCCCGGGGGGCTGGAATGGGGAGCAGTTCTTC. Protein sequence: CASSPGGWNGEQFF.

This clonotype was picked up many times. This chain uses TRBV12-3 or TRBV12-4 with TRBJ1-5; no clear D. CDR3 length equals 15 residues. V lost 2 bases to trimming and J lost 5 bases, with 13 bases between them. In DNA form, the CDR3 reads TGTGCCAGCAGTTTAAAGGGCATAGGGTATCAGCCCCAGCATTTT. Translated: CASSLKGIGYQPQHF.

CDR3 residues: CASSLSGTSGNTGELFF. In DNA, the CDR3 is TGTGCCAGCAGCCTATCTGGGACTAGCGGGAACACCGGGGAGCTGTTTTTT. V is TRBV7-3 and J is TRBJ2-2, with 11 bases aligning to TRBD2. V was pared by 5 bases and J by 1 base, with 6 bases of the junction left unmatched. The CDR3 is 17 residues long. Looked up from germline, CDR1 is SGHTA and CDR2 is FQGTGA.

This clonotype was seen repeatedly, ten times or more. V and J are TRBV6-1 and TRBJ2-3; 13 nucleotides agree with TRBD2. V was clipped by 8 bases and J by 5 bases; unmatched bases: 7. The CDR3 has 15 residues. Germline-derived CDR1 and CDR2 are MNHNS and SASEGT. The CDR3 DNA sequence: TGTGCCAGCTCGGGACTAGCGGGGTTGGTAGATACGCAGTATTTT. Translated: CASSGLAGLVDTQYF.

This chain connects TRBV18 to TRBJ1-1; 8 positions match TRBD1. The ends lost 2 bases at V and 1 base at J; junction bases unmatched: 9. The germline V gene has CDR1 KGHSH and CDR2 LQKENI. The CDR3 contains 17 residues. In DNA form, the CDR3 reads TGTGCCAGCTCACCAAATACTGGGACAGGTGAGAACACTGAAGCTTTCTTT. It yields the protein CASSPNTGTGENTEAFF.

Notes on this clonotype: A read error may be the cause here, since a much bigger clone is one base away. The conserved phenylalanine or tryptophan normally closing the CDR3 is absent here, so this likely arose from a read error. The chain carries TRBV7-2 and TRBJ2-5; no clear D gene. The germline V gene encodes CDR1 SGHTA and CDR2 FQGNSA. Deletions cut 5 bases from V and 3 bases from J, with 10 bases between. This CDR3 is 13 amino acids long. The CDR3 region has the DNA TGTGCCAGCAGCCCTGGACGGGAAGAGACCCAGTACTCC. It translates to CASSPGREETQYS.

This clonotype was seen at least ten times. The V call is TRBV11-2, the J call TRBJ2-3; 8 nucleotides align to TRBD2. V lost 5 bases, J lost 2 bases, and 9 bases stayed unmatched. CDR1 and CDR2 (germline): SGHAT, FQNNGV. The CDR3 is 16 residues long. Here the CDR3 DNA reads TGTGCCAGCAGCCCCAGTGGCGGGGGGCCCACAGATACGCAGTATTTT. This gives the protein CASSPSGGGPTDTQYF.

A single count supports this clonotype. The chain recombines TRBV7-2 with TRBJ1-1, with a possible D match to TRBD1 (5 bases). This CDR3 is 13 amino acids long. Germline V gene data show CDR1 as SGHTA and CDR2 as FQGNSA. Deletions cut 5 bases from V and 7 bases from J, with 14 bases between. CDR3 sequence reads: CASSPRGTYEAFF. Here the CDR3 DNA reads TGTGCCAGCAGCCCGCGGGGGACGTATGAAGCTTTCTTT.